A single sample is the source of the 27 T cell receptor beta chains below, sequenced in a study of CD8 T cells in ankylosing spondylitis. TCRdb fed the 5' RACE reads into MiXCR, producing one record per CDR3 protein. The table records some 33,000 distinct CDR3 sequences, around 14% of them present only once. The sample was blood. The receptors come from a male donor with ankylosing spondylitis or in good health (not recorded which).

This chain connects TRBV7-9 to TRBJ2-1, with TRBD1 identical over 7 bases. Losses at the gene ends were 4 bases for V and 9 bases for J; bases not matched to a gene: 0. CDR3 length: 11 amino acids. Germline CDR1 and CDR2: SEHNR and FQNEAQ (reference sequence). The CDR3 is CASSYRGEQFF. DNA for the CDR3: TGTGCCAGCAGCTACAGGGGTGAGCAGTTCTTC. Complete variable domain (other parts from reference TRBV7-9 and TRBJ2-1): DTGVSQNPRHKITKRGQNVTFRCDPISEHNRLYWYRQTLGQGPEFLTYFQNEAQLEKSRLLSDRFSAERPKGSFSTLEIQRTEQGDSAMYLCASSYRGEQFFGPGTRLTVL.

The gene calls are TRBV4-3 and TRBJ2-2; D call uncertain. The CDR3 length is 16 residues. Germline loops: CDR1 LGHNA, CDR2 YSLEER. Trimming pared 3 bases from V and 3 bases from J, leaving 14 bases between. The CDR3, as DNA: TGCGCCAGCAGCCAGATGGCGTCGTCCTACACCGGGGAGCTGTTTTTT. Translation gives CASSQMASSYTGELFF.

The J gene is TRBJ1-4, the V gene TRBV4-1, with 7 bases that match TRBD1. V was pared by 3 bases and J by 7 bases, with 8 bases of the junction left unmatched. The V gene's germline CDR1 is MGHRA and CDR2 YSYEKL. The CDR3 runs 15 residues. CDR3 region: CASSHPGQIPEKLFF. Written as DNA, the CDR3 is TGCGCCAGCAGCCACCCGGGACAGATTCCTGAAAAACTGTTTTTT.

The chain has TRBV6-2 or TRBV6-3 and TRBJ2-3; the D gene is possibly TRBD1 (6 bases). The CDR3 length is 15 residues. Looked up from germline, CDR1 is MNHEY and CDR2 is SVGEGT. V was shortened by 5 bases and J by 2 bases, with 14 bases between the two germline ends. Here the CDR3 reads CASSAASGHTDTQYF. The CDR3 DNA follows: TGTGCCAGCAGTGCGGCGTCGGGACACACAGATACGCAGTATTTT.

The J gene is TRBJ2-2, the V gene TRBV5-1, with D possibly being TRBD1 or TRBD2 (5 bases each). This CDR3 comprises 14 residues. V was trimmed by 4 bases and J by 9 bases, leaving 16 bases between them. Looked up from germline, CDR1 is SGHRS and CDR2 is YFSETQ. The CDR3 reads CASSLGTANRELFF. The DNA for the CDR3 is TGCGCCAGCAGCCTTGGGACGGCCAACCGGGAGCTGTTTTTT.

This clonotype showed up just a few times. The chain employs TRBV29-1 and TRBJ2-1; D remains unclear. The germline V gene has CDR1 SQVTM and CDR2 ANQGSEA. The CDR3 is 13 amino acids. Trimming pared 3 bases from V and 10 bases from J, leaving 16 bases between. The CDR3 sequence: CSVDPLAPAEQFF. The CDR3 nucleotides read TGCAGCGTTGACCCCCTTGCCCCGGCCGAGCAGTTCTTC.

This clonotype was observed a few times. This chain uses TRBV10-3 with TRBJ2-5; 9 bases agree with TRBD1. The CDR3 spans 14 residues. Looked up from germline, CDR1 is ENHRY and CDR2 is SYGVKD. Trimming removed 2 bases from V and 5 bases from J; junction bases left unmatched: 3. CDR3 loop: CAISETGQGETQYF. Here the CDR3 DNA reads TGTGCCATCAGTGAGACCGGACAGGGGGAGACCCAGTACTTC.

The chain links TRBV20-1 to TRBJ2-1, with D possibly being TRBD1 or TRBD2 (6 bases each). This CDR3 has 11 amino acids. V lost 6 bases to trimming and J lost 8 bases, with 11 bases between them. Germline V gene lookup returns CDR1 DFQATT and CDR2 SNEGSKA (reference sequence). The CDR3 region is CSAQGGDEQFF. Here the CDR3 DNA reads TGCAGTGCACAGGGCGGGGATGAGCAGTTCTTC.

This clonotype was recorded many times. This chain connects TRBV27 to TRBJ2-1, with 9 bases matching TRBD2. The CDR3 has 14 residues. Germline trimming cut 3 bases from V and 4 bases from J; bases unmatched to any gene: 1. The germline V gene has CDR1 MNHEY and CDR2 SMNVEV (reference sequence). CDR3 loop: CASSLREGYNEQFF. In nucleotides, the CDR3 is TGTGCCAGCAGTTTGCGGGAGGGTTACAATGAGCAGTTCTTC.

This clonotype appeared a few times. V and J are TRBV5-1 and TRBJ2-1; D is possibly TRBD1 (6 bases). Germline V gene sequence: CDR1 SGHRS, CDR2 YFSETQ. The CDR3 extends over 13 amino acids. With 4 bases removed from V and 6 bases from J, the gap between germline ends came to 11 bases. The CDR3 protein is CASSRTGSNEQFF. In DNA form, the CDR3 reads TGCGCCAGCAGCCGCACAGGGTCCAATGAGCAGTTCTTC.

This clonotype is categorized as medium-sized. The chain carries TRBV12-3 or TRBV12-4 and TRBJ2-3; TRBD2 agrees at 12 bases. J was trimmed by 3 bases and V by 6 bases; bases with no gene match: 7. CDR3 length: 16 residues. CDR3 bases: TGTGCCAGCAGACCCGGGACTAGCGGGCTGACAGATACGCAGTATTTT. Its translation: CASRPGTSGLTDTQYF.

The V gene is TRBV29-1, the J gene TRBJ2-2, with 11 bases matching TRBD2. Unmatched junction bases numbered 5, after V lost 5 bases and J lost 6 bases. This CDR3 has 14 amino acids. Germline V gives CDR1 SQVTM, CDR2 ANQGSEA. The DNA for the CDR3 is TGCAGCGTTAACCTACTAGCGGGAGCCGGGGAGCTGTTTTTT. Translating it yields CSVNLLAGAGELFF.

This chain joins TRBV29-1 and TRBJ1-5; 12 positions match TRBD1. Germline values: CDR1 SQVTM, CDR2 ANQGSEA. This CDR3 has 15 residues. Losses at the gene ends were 7 bases for V and 3 bases for J; bases not matched to a gene: 7. CDR3 nucleotides: TGCAGCGCCCAGGGGGGACAGGGGGCCAATCAGCCCCAGCATTTT. It encodes CSAQGGQGANQPQHF.

The chain uses TRBV7-9 and TRBJ1-4; no reliable D call. The CDR3 totals 14 residues. Germline V gene sequence: CDR1 SEHNR, CDR2 FQNEAQ (reference sequence). The V end lost 5 bases, the J end lost 7 bases, and 14 bases lay between the germline ends. The CDR3 protein is CASSRGGFGEKLFF. The CDR3 coding sequence is TGTGCCAGCAGCCGTGGAGGCTTTGGTGAAAAACTGTTTTTT.

This clonotype showed up just a few times. The CDR3 here is CASSLDLNQPQHF. The CDR3 coding sequence is TGTGCCAGCAGCTTGGACTTGAATCAGCCCCAGCATTTT. V usage is TRBV5-6 and J usage is TRBJ1-5; no reliable D call. Germline CDR1 and CDR2: SGHDT and YYEEEE. V gave up 0 bases and J gave up 4 bases, with 5 bases separating them. CDR3 length equals 13 residues.

This clonotype showed up just a few times. This chain joins TRBV20-1 and TRBJ2-1, with 9 bases fitting TRBD2. Germline CDR1 reads DFQATT; CDR2 reads SNEGSKA (reference sequence). The V gene end was trimmed by 3 bases and the J gene end by 5 bases; junction bases not matched to a gene: 11. The CDR3 covers 16 residues. In DNA, the CDR3 is TGCAGTGCTAGGGTGGCGTGGCGGGAGGGTGACAATGAGCAGTTCTTC. Protein sequence: CSARVAWREGDNEQFF.

The chain has TRBV7-8 and TRBJ2-3; tentative D call: TRBD1 (6 bases). The V end was cut by 2 bases, the J end by 3 bases, with 15 bases between. Germline CDR1 SGHVS, CDR2 FQNEAQ. This CDR3 is 16 amino acids long. The CDR3 here is CASSLNTGWSTDTQYF. In nucleotides, the CDR3 is TGTGCCAGCAGCTTAAATACAGGGTGGTCTACAGATACGCAGTATTTT.

This clonotype was observed at least ten times. This chain links TRBV28 with TRBJ2-6; TRBD1 matches 7 bases. V was pared by 8 bases and J by 2 bases, with 12 bases of the junction left unmatched. The CDR3 extends over 17 amino acids. The V gene's germline CDR1 is MDHEN and CDR2 SYDVKM. This CDR3 reads CASGPGTAMTGANVLTF. CDR3 coding DNA: TGTGCCAGCGGCCCCGGGACAGCCATGACTGGGGCCAACGTCCTGACTTTC.

This chain links TRBV29-1 with TRBJ2-5; no clear D gene. V was trimmed by 3 bases and J by 6 bases, leaving 14 bases between them. The CDR3 has 13 residues. Germline CDR1 reads SQVTM; CDR2 reads ANQGSEA. CDR3 loop: CSVDMSEVKTQYF. The CDR3 DNA reads as TGCAGCGTTGATATGTCAGAAGTCAAGACCCAGTACTTC. Based on the CDR3 plus reference TRBV29-1 and TRBJ2-5, the full variable domain is SAVISQKPSRDICQRGTSLTIQCQVDSQVTMMFWYRQQPGQSLTLIATANQGSEATYESGFVIDKFPISRPNLTFSTLTVSNMSPEDSSIYLCSVDMSEVKTQYFGPGTRLLVL.

This sequence joins TRBV5-1 and TRBJ1-4, with TRBD1 identical over 8 bases. The CDR3 spans 15 residues. Germline V gene sequence: CDR1 SGHRS, CDR2 YFSETQ. Trimming removed 7 bases from V and 4 bases from J; junction bases left unmatched: 9. The CDR3 DNA sequence: TGCGCCAGCTCCTACCGACAGGGGCTTAATGAAAAACTGTTTTTT. This encodes CASSYRQGLNEKLFF. Together with reference TRBV5-1 and TRBJ1-4, the CDR3 gives the full variable domain: KAGVTQTPRYLIKTRGQQVTLSCSPISGHRSVSWYQQTPGQGLQFLFEYFSETQRNKGNFPGRFSGRQFSNSRSEMNVSTLELGDSALYLCASSYRQGLNEKLFFGSGTQLSVL.

V usage is TRBV12-3 or TRBV12-4 and J usage is TRBJ2-3; D ambiguous. The CDR3 has 10 residues. Trimming cost V 5 bases and J 7 bases, with 4 bases left between them. The chain's CDR3 is CASSKNTQYF. For the CDR3, the DNA is TGTGCCAGCAGTAAGAATACGCAGTATTTT.

This clonotype has more than one count but fewer than ten. This chain connects TRBV9 to TRBJ1-1; the D is unclear. CDR3 length: 13 amino acids. Germline-derived CDR1 and CDR2 are SGDLS and YYNGEE. The ends were cut back, 0 bases at V and 3 bases at J, with 6 bases in the middle. The CDR3 DNA sequence: TGTGCCAGCAGCGTAGTGTCTCACACTGAAGCTTTCTTT. Protein sequence: CASSVVSHTEAFF.

In this sample, this clonotype turned up a few times. The V gene is TRBV5-1, the J gene TRBJ2-3, with D perhaps matching TRBD1 or TRBD2 (5 bases each). The CDR3 totals 15 residues. From germline, CDR1 is SGHRS and CDR2 YFSETQ. The V and J ends lost 4 bases and 3 bases respectively, with 15 bases between them. The DNA for the CDR3 is TGCGCCAGCAGCCCGGGACCGCGTCAGACAGATACGCAGTATTTT. Protein sequence: CASSPGPRQTDTQYF.

This chain joins TRBV29-1 and TRBJ2-3; 15 bases are a match to TRBD2. With V trimmed by 1 base and J by 5 bases, 10 bases remained unmatched. Per germline, CDR1 SQVTM and CDR2 ANQGSEA. The CDR3 length is 18 residues. Written as DNA, the CDR3 is TGCAGCGTTGAAGGGAGGACTAGCGGGAGGGCCTCGGTAGATACGCAGTATTTT. Translating gives CSVEGRTSGRASVDTQYF.

This sequence joins TRBV4-3 and TRBJ2-3; D not resolved. This CDR3 spans 13 amino acids. Trimming shortened V by 2 bases and J by 1 base, and 4 bases separated the two germline ends. The germline CDR1 and CDR2 sequences are LGHNA and YSLEER. DNA of the CDR3: TGCGCCAGCAGCCAACGGGGCACAGATACGCAGTATTTT. Its translation: CASSQRGTDTQYF.

With respect to this clonotype: A junction boundary mismatches the germline segment, possibly from a read error. DNA of the CDR3: TGTGCCAACAGCTTAGGTAGGGGGAACACTGAAGCTTTCTTT. Its protein product is CANSLGRGNTEAFF. This chain links TRBV13 with TRBJ1-1; tentative D call: TRBD1 (5 bases). Germline lookup yields CDR1 PRHDT and CDR2 FYEKMQ (reference sequence). The CDR3 consists of 14 residues.

The chain has TRBV7-9 and TRBJ2-1; 8 nucleotides line up with TRBD2. This CDR3 contains 16 residues. Germline loops: CDR1 SEHNR, CDR2 FQNEAQ (reference sequence). With V trimmed by 5 bases and J by 4 bases, 10 bases remained unmatched. The CDR3 nucleotides read TGTGCCAGCAGCACTCCACCGCAGCGGGGGTACAATGAGCAGTTCTTC. This gives the protein CASSTPPQRGYNEQFF.